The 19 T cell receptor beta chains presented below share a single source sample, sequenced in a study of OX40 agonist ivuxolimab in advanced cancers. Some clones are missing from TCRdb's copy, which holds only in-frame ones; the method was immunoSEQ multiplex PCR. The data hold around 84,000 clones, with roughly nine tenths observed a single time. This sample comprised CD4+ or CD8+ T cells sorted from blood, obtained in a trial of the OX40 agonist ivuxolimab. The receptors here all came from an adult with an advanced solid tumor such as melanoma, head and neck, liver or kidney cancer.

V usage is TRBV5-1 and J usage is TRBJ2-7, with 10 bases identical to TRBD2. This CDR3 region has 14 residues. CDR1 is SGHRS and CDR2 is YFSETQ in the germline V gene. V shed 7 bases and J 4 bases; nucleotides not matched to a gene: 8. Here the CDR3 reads CASGVAGGFYEQYF. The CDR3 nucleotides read TGCGCCAGCGGGGTAGCGGGAGGATTTTACGAGCAGTACTTC.

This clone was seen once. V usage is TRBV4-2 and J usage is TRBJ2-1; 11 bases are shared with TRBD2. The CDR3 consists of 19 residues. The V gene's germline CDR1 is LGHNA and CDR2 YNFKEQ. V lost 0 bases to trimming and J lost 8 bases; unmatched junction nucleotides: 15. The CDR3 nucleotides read TGTGCCAGCAGCCAAGAATTCAGGGGAACTAGCGGGAGAACGTATGAGCAGTTCTTC. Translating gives CASSQEFRGTSGRTYEQFF.

CDR3 sequence: CARSPGTGCEKLFF. For the CDR3, the DNA is TGTGCCAGAAGCCCCGGGACAGGGTGTGAAAAACTGTTTTTT. The V call is TRBV5-3, the J call TRBJ1-4; 9 bases align to TRBD1. TRBV5-3 belongs to the ORF category, with a function that is uncertain. Trimming took 4 bases from V and 7 from J; bases not matched to a gene: 5. The CDR3 spans 14 residues.

The CDR3 sequence is CASKDGSAPGEQYF. CDR3 nucleotide sequence: TGCGCCAGCAAAGACGGGAGTGCCCCCGGGGAGCAGTACTTC. This chain joins TRBV5-1 and TRBJ2-7; TRBD2 is a possible D gene (6 bases). Germline CDR1 reads SGHRS; CDR2 reads YFSETQ. The CDR3 has 14 residues. V was trimmed by 6 bases and J by 7 bases, leaving 20 bases between them.

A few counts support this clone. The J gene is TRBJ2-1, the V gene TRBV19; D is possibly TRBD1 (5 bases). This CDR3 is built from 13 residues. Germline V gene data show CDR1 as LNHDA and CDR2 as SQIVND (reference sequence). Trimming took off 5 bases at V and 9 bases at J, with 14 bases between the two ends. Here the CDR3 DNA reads TGTGCCAGTAGTGTCACCAGGGTTAGTGAGCAGTTCTTC. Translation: CASSVTRVSEQFF. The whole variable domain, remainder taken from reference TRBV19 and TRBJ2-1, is DGGITQSPKYLFRKEGQNVTLSCEQNLNHDAMYWYRQDPGQGLRLIYYSQIVNDFQKGDIAEGYSVSREKKESFPLTVTSAQKNPTAFYLCASSVTRVSEQFFGPGTRLTVL.

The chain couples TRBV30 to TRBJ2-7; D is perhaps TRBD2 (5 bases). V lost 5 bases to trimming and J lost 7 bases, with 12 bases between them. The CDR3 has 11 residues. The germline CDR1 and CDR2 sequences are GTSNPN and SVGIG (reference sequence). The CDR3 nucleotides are TGTGCCTGGGGGTTAGAGCGGGAGCAGTACTTC. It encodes CAWGLEREQYF.

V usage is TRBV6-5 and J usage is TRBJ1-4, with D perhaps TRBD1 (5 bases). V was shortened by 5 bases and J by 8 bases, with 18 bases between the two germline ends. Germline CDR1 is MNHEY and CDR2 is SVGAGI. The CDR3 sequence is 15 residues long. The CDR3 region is CASSPERLREEKLFF. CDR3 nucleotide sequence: TGTGCCAGCAGTCCAGAACGACTCAGGGAGGAAAAACTGTTTTTT.

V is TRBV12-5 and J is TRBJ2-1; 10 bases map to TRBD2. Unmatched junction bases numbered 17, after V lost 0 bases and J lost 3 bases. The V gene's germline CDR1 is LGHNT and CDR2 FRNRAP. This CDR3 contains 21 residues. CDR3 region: CASGLVRRTSGFTSYYNEQFF. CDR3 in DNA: TGTGCTAGTGGTTTGGTACGGAGGACTAGCGGTTTCACATCATACTACAATGAGCAGTTCTTC.

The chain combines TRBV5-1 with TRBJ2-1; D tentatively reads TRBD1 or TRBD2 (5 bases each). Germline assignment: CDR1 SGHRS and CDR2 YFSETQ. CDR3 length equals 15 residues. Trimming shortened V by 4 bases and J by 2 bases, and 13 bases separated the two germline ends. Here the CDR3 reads CASSASGTPYNEQFF. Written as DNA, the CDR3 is TGCGCCAGCAGCGCCTCCGGGACCCCCTACAATGAGCAGTTCTTC.

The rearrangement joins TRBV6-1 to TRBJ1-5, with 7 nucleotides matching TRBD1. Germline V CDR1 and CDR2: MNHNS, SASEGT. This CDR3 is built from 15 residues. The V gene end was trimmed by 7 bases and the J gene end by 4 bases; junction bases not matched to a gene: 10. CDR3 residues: CASNTGEAGNQPQHF. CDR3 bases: TGTGCCAGCAATACAGGGGAAGCAGGGAATCAGCCCCAGCATTTT.

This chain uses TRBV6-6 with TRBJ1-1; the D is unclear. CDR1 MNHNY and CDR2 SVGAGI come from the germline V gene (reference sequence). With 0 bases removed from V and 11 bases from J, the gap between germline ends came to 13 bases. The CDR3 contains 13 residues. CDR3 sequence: CASSYSGLGSAFF. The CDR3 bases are TGTGCCAGCAGTTACTCAGGACTGGGTTCGGCTTTCTTT.

DNA of the CDR3: TGTGCCAGTAGTACTCAGCGGGCGGCCTACAATGAGCAGTTCTTC. Translating it yields CASSTQRAAYNEQFF. This chain connects TRBV19 to TRBJ2-1; weak D call: TRBD2 (6 bases). The ends were cut back, 4 bases at V and 2 bases at J, with 12 bases in the middle. From germline, CDR1 is LNHDA and CDR2 SQIVND (reference sequence). This CDR3 is built from 15 residues.

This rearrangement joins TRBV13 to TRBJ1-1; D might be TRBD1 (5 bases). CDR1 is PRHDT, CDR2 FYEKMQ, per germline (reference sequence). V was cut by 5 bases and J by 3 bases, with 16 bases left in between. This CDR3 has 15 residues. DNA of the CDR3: TGTGCCAGCAGCGACCGGGACTTGAGGGACACTGAAGCTTTCTTT. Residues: CASSDRDLRDTEAFF.

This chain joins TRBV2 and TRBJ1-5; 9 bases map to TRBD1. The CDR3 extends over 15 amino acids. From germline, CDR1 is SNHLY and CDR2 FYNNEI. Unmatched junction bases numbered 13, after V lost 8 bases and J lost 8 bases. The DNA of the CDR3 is TGTGCCAGCGGGGGGACAGGGATCCCGAGGGAGCCCCAGCATTTT. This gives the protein CASGGTGIPREPQHF.

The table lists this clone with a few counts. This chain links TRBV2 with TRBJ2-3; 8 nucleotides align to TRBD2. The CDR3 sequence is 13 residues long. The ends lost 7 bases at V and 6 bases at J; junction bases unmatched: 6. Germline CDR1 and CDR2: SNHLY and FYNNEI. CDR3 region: CASTSGGVDTQYF. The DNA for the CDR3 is TGTGCCAGCACGAGCGGGGGAGTGGATACGCAGTATTTT.

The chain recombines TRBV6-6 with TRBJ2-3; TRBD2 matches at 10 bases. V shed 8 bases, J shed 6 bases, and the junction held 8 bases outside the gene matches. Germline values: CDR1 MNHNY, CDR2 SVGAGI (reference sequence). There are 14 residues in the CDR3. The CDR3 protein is CASLATSGHDTQYF. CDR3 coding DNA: TGTGCCAGCCTGGCGACTAGCGGGCATGATACGCAGTATTTT.

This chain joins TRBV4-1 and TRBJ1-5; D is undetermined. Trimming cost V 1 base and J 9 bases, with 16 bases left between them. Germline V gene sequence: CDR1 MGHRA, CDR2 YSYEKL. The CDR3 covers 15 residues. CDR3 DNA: TGCGCCAGCAGCCAAGCAGCGGCATCTTTGCGGCCCCAGCATTTT. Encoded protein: CASSQAAASLRPQHF.

CDR3 in amino acids: CASSFYSQPNTGELFF. DNA of the CDR3: TGCGCCAGCAGCTTCTATTCACAACCTAACACCGGGGAGCTGTTTTTT. The V gene is TRBV5-1, the J gene TRBJ2-2; D uncertain. CDR1 is SGHRS, CDR2 YFSETQ, per germline. The CDR3 loop spans 16 amino acids. V dropped 2 bases and J dropped 2 bases, with 13 bases sitting between them.

Here the CDR3 DNA reads TGTGCCAGCAGCTTTGAACGCGGGAGAGGGAGTGAGCAGTTCTTC. It yields the protein CASSFERGRGSEQFF. The chain has TRBV7-9 and TRBJ2-1, with 7 nucleotides matching TRBD2. Germline lookup yields CDR1 SEHNR and CDR2 FQNEAQ (reference sequence). This CDR3 comprises 15 residues. Unmatched junction bases numbered 11, after V lost 3 bases and J lost 9 bases.